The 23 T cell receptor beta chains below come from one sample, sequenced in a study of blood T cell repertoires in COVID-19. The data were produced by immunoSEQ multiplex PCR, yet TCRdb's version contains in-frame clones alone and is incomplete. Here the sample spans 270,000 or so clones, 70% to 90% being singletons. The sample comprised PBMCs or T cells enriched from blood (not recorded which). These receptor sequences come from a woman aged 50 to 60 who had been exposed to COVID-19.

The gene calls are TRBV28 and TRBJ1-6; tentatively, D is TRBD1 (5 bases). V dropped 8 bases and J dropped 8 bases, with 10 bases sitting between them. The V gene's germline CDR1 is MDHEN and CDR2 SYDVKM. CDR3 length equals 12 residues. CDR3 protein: CASVTGDSPLHF. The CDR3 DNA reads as TGTGCCAGCGTTACAGGAGATTCACCCCTCCACTTT.

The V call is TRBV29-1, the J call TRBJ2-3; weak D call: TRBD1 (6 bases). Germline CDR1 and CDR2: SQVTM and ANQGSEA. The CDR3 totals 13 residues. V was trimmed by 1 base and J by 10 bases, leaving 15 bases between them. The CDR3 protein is CSVEGSGVKAQYF. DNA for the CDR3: TGCAGCGTTGAAGGGTCAGGGGTGAAGGCGCAGTATTTT.

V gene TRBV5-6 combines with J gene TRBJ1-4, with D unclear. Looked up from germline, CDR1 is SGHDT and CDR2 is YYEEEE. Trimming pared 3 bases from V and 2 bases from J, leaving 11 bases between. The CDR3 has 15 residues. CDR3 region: CASSSLVSTNEKLFF. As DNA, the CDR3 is TGTGCCAGCAGCTCGCTAGTTAGCACTAATGAAAAACTGTTTTTT.

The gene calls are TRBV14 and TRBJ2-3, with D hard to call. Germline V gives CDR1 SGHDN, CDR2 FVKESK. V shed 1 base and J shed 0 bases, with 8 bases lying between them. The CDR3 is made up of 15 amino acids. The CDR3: CASSQGASSTDTQYF. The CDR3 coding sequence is TGTGCCAGCAGCCAAGGGGCGTCTAGCACAGATACGCAGTATTTT.

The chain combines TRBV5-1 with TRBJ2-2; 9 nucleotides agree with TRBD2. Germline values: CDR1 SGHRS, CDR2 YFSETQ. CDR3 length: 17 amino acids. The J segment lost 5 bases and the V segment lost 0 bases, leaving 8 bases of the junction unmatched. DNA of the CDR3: TGCGCCAGCAGCTTGGCCTCGGCTAGCGGGGTGACCGGGGAGCTGTTTTTT. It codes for CASSLASASGVTGELFF.

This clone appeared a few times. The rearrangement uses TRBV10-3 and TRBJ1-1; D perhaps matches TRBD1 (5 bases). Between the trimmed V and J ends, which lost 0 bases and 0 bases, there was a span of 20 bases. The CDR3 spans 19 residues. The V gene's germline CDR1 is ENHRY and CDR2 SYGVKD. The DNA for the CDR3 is TGTGCCATCAGTGAGTCGATGGGGCACGGGGGACGAATGAACACTGAAGCTTTCTTT. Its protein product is CAISESMGHGGRMNTEAFF.

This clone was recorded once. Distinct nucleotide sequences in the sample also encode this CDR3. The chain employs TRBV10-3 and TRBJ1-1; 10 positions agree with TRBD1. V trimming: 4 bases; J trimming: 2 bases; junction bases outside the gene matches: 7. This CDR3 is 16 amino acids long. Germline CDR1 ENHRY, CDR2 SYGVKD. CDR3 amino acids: CAISGGQGRPNTEAFF. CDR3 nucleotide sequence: TGTGCCATCAGTGGGGGACAGGGGCGCCCTAACACTGAAGCTTTCTTT.

The CDR3 DNA reads TGTGCCAGCAGTGTGCGACCTAGGACTGAAGCTTTCTTT. It translates to CASSVRPRTEAFF. The chain links TRBV2 to TRBJ1-1; D ambiguous. CDR1 SNHLY and CDR2 FYNNEI come from the germline V gene. The CDR3 loop spans 13 amino acids. Trimming removed 4 bases from V and 5 bases from J, with 11 bases in between.

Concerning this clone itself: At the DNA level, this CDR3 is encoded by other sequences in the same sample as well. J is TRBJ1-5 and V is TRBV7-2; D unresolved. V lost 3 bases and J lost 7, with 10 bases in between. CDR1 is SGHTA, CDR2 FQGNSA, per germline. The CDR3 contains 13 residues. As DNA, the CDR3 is TGTGCCAGCAGCTTGGTGGGAGGCCAGCCCCAGCATTTT. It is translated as CASSLVGGQPQHF.

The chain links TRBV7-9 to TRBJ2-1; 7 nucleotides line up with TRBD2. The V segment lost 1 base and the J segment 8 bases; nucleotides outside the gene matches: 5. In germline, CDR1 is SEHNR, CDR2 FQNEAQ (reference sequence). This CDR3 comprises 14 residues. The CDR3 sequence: CASSLGGGFDEQFF. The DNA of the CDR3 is TGTGCCAGCAGCTTAGGGGGAGGGTTTGATGAGCAGTTCTTC.

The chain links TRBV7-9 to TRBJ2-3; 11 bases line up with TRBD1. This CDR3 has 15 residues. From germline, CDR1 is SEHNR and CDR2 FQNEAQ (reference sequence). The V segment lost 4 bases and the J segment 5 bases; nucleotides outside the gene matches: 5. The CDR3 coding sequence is TGTGCCAGCAGCTCAGGACAGGGGGCGGTAGATACGCAGTATTTT. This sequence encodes CASSSGQGAVDTQYF.

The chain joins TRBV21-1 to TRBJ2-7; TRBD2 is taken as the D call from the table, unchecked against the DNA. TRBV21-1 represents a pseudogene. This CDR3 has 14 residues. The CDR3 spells CASSKRRGCYEQYF. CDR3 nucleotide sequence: TGTGCCAGCAGCAAACGGCGAGGGTGCTACGAGCAGTACTTC.

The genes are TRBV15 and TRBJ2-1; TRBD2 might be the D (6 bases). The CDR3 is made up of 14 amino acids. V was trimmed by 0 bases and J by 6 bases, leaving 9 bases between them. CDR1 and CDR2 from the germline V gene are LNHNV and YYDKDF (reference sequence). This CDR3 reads CATSRDTRGNEQFF. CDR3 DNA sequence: TGTGCCACCAGCAGAGATACGCGGGGCAATGAGCAGTTCTTC.

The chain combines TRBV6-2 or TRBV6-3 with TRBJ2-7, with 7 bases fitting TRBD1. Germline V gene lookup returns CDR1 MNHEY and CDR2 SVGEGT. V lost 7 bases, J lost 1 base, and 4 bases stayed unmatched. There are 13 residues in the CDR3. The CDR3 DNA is TGTGCCAGCACCCCGGACAGGTCCTACGAGCAGTACTTC. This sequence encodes CASTPDRSYEQYF.

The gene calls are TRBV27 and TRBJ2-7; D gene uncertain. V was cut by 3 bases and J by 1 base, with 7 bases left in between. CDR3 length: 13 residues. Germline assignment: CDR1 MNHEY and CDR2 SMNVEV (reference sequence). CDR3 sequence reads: CASSLTRSYEQYF. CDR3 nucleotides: TGTGCCAGCAGTTTGACAAGATCCTACGAGCAGTACTTC.

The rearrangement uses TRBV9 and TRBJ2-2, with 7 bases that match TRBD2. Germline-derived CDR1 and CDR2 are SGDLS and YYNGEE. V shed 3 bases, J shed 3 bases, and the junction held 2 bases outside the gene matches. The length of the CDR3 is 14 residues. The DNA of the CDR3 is TGTGCCAGCAGCGGAGGGAGGGACACCGGGGAGCTGTTTTTT. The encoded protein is CASSGGRDTGELFF.

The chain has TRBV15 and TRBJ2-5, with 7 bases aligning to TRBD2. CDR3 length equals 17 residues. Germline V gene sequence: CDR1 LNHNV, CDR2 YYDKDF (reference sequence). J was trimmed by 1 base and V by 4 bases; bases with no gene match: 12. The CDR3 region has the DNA TGTGCCACCAGCAACCCCTCTCAACGGGGGGTCCAAGAGACCCAGTACTTC. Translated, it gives CATSNPSQRGVQETQYF.

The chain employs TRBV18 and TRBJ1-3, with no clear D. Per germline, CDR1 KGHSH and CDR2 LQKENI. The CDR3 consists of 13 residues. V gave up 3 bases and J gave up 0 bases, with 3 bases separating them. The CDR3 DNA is TGTGCCAGCTCACCTAGCTCTGGAAACACCATATATTTT. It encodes CASSPSSGNTIYF. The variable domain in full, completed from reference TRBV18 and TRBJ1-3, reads NAGVMQNPRHLVRRRGQEARLRCSPMKGHSHVYWYRQLPEEGLKFMVYLQKENIIDESGMPKERFSAEFPKEGPSILRIQQVVRGDSAAYFCASSPSSGNTIYFGEGSWLTVV.

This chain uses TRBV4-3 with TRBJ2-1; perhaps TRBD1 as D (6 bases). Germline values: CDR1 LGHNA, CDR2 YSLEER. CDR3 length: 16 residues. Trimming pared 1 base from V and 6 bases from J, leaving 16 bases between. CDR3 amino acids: CASSQGRQGRINEQFF. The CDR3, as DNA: TGCGCCAGCAGCCAAGGCAGGCAGGGGCGAATCAATGAGCAGTTCTTC.

The CDR3 here is CSVGGTYRVEGGYTF. DNA of the CDR3: TGCAGCGTTGGGGGAACCTACAGGGTCGAGGGGGGCTACACCTTC. This rearrangement joins TRBV29-1 to TRBJ1-2, with D possibly matching TRBD1 (6 bases). The CDR3 loop spans 15 amino acids. The germline V gene encodes CDR1 SQVTM and CDR2 ANQGSEA. Trimming took 4 bases from V and 8 from J, leaving 23 bases between them. The whole variable domain, remainder taken from reference TRBV29-1 and TRBJ1-2, is SAVISQKPSRDICQRGTSLTIQCQVDSQVTMMFWYRQQPGQSLTLIATANQGSEATYESGFVIDKFPISRPNLTFSTLTVSNMSPEDSSIYLCSVGGTYRVEGGYTFGSGTRLTVV.

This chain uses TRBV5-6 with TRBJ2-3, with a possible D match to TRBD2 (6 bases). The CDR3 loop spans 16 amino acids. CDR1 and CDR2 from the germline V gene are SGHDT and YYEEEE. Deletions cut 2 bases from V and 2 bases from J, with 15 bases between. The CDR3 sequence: CASSFWDLRFTDTQYF. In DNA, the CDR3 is TGTGCCAGCAGCTTCTGGGACTTACGATTCACAGATACGCAGTATTTT.

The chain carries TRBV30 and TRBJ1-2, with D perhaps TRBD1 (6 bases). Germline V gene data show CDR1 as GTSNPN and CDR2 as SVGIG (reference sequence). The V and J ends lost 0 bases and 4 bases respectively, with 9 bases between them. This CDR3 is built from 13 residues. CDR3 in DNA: TGTGCCTGGAGTGTAGGGGGATTCTATGGCTACACCTTC. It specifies CAWSVGGFYGYTF. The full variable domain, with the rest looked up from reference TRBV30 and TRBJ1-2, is SQTIHQWPATLVQPVGSPLSLECTVEGTSNPNLYWYRQAAGRGLQLLFYSVGIGQISSEVPQNLSASRPQDRQFILSSKKLLLSDSGFYLCAWSVGGFYGYTFGSGTRLTVV.

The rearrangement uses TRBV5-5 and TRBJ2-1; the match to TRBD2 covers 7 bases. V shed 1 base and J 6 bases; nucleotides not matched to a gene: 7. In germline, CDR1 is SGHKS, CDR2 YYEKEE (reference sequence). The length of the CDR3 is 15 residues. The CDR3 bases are TGTGCCAGCAGCTTGATGTGGGGGAGGGTCAATGAGCAGTTCTTC. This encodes CASSLMWGRVNEQFF.